This T cell receptor (beta chain) emerged from a study of blood T cells in healthy people across ages. Next came a second PCR, run for roughly 6 to 11 cycles, which used a sample-barcoded 5' primer along with a J-beta primer mix. Each cDNA molecule was tagged by a template-switch adaptor with 12 random nucleotides. One entry per CDR3 protein results from TCRdb running MiXCR on the 5' RACE reads. This table holds around 500,000 distinct CDR3 sequences, about 29% found once. The germline V gene has CDR1 ENHRY and CDR2 SYGVKD. V shed 10 bases, J shed 4 bases, and the junction held 9 bases outside the gene matches. This CDR3 is built from 14 residues. The same specimen was also included in a second study, on T cells of mothers and their children. That paper adds: The authors used all extracted RNA for cDNA synthesis, at 1.5 ug per 15 ul.

The sample was blood. This sequence joins TRBV10-3 and TRBJ2-1, with 8 bases lining up with TRBD2. The clonotype originates from a boy aged 2 to 10 in good health. The CDR3 loop reads CATQGAGVYNEQFF. CDR3 nucleotide sequence: TGTGCCACCCAAGGAGCGGGAGTATACAATGAGCAGTTCTTC.